The text below deals with one T cell receptor beta chain. No antigen is known for it. This record belongs to a study of beta chain features in type 1 diabetes. Broader study findings: Insertion counts at VDJ junctions were lower in type 1 diabetes patients, who also showed more deletions there. Overrepresentation of cells with high TCR expression could result from cDNA sequencing. Shortening that was moderate but significant affected the TCRB CDR3s of Type 1 diabetes patients in all four CD4+ subsets.

The study reverse transcribed the entire isolated RNA, so it sequenced expressed TCRB transcripts. The repertoire was sequenced with immunoSEQ multiplex PCR; TCRdb's copy has only in-frame clones and lacks some. The data contain under 300,000 clones, approximately 10% of them singletons. The V end lost 1 base, the J end lost 9 bases, and 16 bases lay between the germline ends. This CDR3 has 16 residues. Germline-derived CDR1 and CDR2 are KGHSH and LQKENI. There was one heparinised blood draw per donor, averaging around 0.11 L. This receptor was identified in a man between 25 and 39 years old with type 1 diabetes. Sample: naive CD4+ T cells from blood. The chain carries TRBV18 and TRBJ1-6; D perhaps matches TRBD1 (5 bases). The CDR3 coding sequence is TGTGCCAGCTCACCACAGCGCGGGGGGAGCAGTTCACCCCTCCACTTT. Translated, it gives CASSPQRGGSSSPLHF.